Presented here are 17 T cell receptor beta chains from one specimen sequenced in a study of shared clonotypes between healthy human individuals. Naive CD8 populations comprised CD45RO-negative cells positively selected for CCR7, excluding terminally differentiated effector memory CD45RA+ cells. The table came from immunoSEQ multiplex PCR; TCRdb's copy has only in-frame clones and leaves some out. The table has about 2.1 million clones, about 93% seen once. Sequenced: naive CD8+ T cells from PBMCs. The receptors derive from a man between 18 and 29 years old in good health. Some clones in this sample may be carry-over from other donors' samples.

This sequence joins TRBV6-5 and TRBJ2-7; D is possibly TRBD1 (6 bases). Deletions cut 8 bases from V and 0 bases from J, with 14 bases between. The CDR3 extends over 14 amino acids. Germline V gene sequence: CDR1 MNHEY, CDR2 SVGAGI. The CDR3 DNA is TGTGCCAGCGCCCCAGGGGTTCGCTCCTACGAGCAGTACTTC. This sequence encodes CASAPGVRSYEQYF.

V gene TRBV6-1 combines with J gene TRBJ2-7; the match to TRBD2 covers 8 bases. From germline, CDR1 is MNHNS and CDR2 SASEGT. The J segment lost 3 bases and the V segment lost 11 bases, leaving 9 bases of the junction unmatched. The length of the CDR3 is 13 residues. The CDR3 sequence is CAGREAGDYEQYF. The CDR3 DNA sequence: TGTGCCGGCCGGGAAGCGGGGGACTACGAGCAGTACTTC.

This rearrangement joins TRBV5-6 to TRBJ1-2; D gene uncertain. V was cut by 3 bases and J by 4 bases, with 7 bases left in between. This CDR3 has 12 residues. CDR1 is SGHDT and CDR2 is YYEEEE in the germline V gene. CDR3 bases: TGTGCCAGCAGCTCGGCCGTCTATGGCTACACCTTC. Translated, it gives CASSSAVYGYTF.

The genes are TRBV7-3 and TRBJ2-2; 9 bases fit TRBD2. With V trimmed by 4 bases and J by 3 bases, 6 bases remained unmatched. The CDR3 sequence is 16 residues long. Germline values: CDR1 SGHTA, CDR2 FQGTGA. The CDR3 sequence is CASSSPTSGYTGELFF. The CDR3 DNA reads TGTGCCAGCAGCTCTCCGACTAGCGGATACACCGGGGAGCTGTTTTTT.

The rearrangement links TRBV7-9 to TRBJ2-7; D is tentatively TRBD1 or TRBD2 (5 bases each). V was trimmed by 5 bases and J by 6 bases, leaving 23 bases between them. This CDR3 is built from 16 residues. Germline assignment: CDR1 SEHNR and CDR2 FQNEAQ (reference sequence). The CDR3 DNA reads TGTGCCAGCAGCCCGAGTTCGGGACCCCAGGCGGGCGAGCAGTACTTC. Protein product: CASSPSSGPQAGEQYF.

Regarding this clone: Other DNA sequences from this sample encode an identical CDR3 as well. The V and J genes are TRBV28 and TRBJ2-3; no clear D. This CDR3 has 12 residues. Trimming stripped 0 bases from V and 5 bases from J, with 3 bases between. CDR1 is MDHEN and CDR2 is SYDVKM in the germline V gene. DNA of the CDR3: TGTGCCAGCAGTTTATGGGGAGATACGCAGTATTTT. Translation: CASSLWGDTQYF.

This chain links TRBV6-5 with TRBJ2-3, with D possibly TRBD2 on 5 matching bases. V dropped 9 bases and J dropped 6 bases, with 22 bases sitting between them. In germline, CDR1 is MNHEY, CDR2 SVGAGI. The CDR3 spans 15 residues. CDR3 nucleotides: TGTGCCAGAGTAAAGACGGGGAGCGGAGCGGATACGCAGTATTTT. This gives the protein CARVKTGSGADTQYF.

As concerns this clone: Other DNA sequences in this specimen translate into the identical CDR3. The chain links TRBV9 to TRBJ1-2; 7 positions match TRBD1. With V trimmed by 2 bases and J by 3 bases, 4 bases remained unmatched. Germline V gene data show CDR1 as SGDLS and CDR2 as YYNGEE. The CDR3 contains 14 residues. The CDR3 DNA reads TGTGCCAGCAGCGTGTCCGGGACAGACTATGGCTACACCTTC. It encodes CASSVSGTDYGYTF.

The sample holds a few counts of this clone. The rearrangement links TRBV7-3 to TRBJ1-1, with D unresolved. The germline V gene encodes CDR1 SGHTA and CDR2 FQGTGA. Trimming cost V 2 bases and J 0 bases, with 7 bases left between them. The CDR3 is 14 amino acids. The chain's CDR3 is CASSLSVLNTEAFF. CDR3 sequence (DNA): TGTGCCAGCAGCTTATCAGTCCTGAACACTGAAGCTTTCTTT.

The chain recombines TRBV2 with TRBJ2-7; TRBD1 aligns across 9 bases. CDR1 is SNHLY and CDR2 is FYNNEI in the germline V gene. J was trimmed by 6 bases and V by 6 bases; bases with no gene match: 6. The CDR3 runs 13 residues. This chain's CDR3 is CASRTGTGIEQYF. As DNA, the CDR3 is TGTGCCAGCAGGACCGGGACAGGGATCGAGCAGTACTTC.

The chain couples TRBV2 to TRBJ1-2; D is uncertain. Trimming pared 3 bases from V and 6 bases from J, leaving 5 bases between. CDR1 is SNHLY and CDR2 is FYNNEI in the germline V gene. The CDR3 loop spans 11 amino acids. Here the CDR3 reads CASSEADGYTF. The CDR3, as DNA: TGTGCCAGCAGTGAGGCGGATGGCTACACCTTC.

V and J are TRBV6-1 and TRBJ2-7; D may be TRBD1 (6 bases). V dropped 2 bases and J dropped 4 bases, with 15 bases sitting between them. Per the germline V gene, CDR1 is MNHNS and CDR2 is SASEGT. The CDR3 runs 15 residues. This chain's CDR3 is CASSELSTGPYEQYF. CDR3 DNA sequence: TGTGCCAGCAGTGAACTCTCGACAGGACCGTACGAGCAGTACTTC.

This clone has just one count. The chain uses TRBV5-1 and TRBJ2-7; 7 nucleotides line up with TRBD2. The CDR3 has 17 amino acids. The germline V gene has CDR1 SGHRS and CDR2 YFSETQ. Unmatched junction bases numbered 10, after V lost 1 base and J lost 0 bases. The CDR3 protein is CASSLPGAGIISYEQYF. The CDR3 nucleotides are TGCGCCAGCAGCTTGCCGGGAGCGGGAATAATCTCCTACGAGCAGTACTTC.

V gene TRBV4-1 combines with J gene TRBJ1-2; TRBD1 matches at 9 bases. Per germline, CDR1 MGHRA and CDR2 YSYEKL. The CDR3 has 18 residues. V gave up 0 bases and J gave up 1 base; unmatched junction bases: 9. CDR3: CASSQDWRVGQGNYGYTF. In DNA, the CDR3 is TGCGCCAGCAGCCAAGATTGGCGTGTGGGACAGGGTAACTATGGCTACACCTTC.

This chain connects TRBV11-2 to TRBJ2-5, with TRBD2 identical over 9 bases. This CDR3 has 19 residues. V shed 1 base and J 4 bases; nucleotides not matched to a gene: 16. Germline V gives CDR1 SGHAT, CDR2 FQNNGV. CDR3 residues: CASSLGVLAGGEVGETQYF. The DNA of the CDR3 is TGTGCCAGCAGCTTAGGCGTACTCGCGGGAGGGGAAGTGGGAGAGACCCAGTACTTC. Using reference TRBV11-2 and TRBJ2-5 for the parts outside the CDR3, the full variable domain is EAGVAQSPRYKIIEKRQSVAFWCNPISGHATLYWYQQILGQGPKLLIQFQNNGVVDDSQLPKDRFSAERLKGVDSTLKIQPAKLEDSAVYLCASSLGVLAGGEVGETQYFGPGTRLLVL.

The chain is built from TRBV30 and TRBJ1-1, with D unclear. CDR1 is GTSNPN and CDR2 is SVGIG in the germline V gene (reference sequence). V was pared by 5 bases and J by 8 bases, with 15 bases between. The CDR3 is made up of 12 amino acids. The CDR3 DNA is TGTGCCTGGGCAACCCTTACACTCGAAGCTTTCTTT. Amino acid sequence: CAWATLTLEAFF.

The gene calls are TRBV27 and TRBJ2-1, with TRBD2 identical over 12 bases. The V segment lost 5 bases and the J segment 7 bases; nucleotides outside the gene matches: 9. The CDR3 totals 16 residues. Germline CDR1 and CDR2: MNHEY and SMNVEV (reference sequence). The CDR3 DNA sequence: TGTGCCAGCAGTCCGCCAGGACTAGCGGGACAGAATGAGCAGTTCTTC. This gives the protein CASSPPGLAGQNEQFF.